This T cell receptor (beta chain) was recorded in a study of memory CD4+ T cells and cytomegalovirus serostatus. Study-wide results and caveats: A US-trained random forest predicted CMV serostatus with median AUC about 0.92. Of 150 to 200 reported CMV TCRbeta sequences, around 63 were found in memory CD4+ repertoires.

The CDR3 is 14 residues long. V lost 7 bases, J lost 5 bases, and 9 bases stayed unmatched. Germline CDR1 and CDR2: MNHEY and SMNVEV (reference sequence). The sort gate was single viable CD3+CD4+CD8-CD45RO+ cells for memory CD4+ T cells. After thawing, CD4+ T cells were positively selected. TCRdb keeps only in-frame clones here, not all; method: immunoSEQ multiplex PCR. The repertoire holds 50,000 to 55,000 clones, with about 78% as singletons. A remark on this clone: Antigen specificity is unknown.

This clonotype was obtained from an adult in good health and CMV-seronegative. The material sequenced was memory CD4+ T cells from blood. The chain recombines TRBV27 with TRBJ1-2; 8 nucleotides match TRBD1. The CDR3 loop reads CASKDPDRDYGYTF. CDR3 DNA sequence: TGTGCCAGCAAGGATCCGGACAGGGATTATGGCTACACCTTC.